The 23 T cell receptor beta chains presented below share a single source sample, sequenced in a study of T cells in Graves' hyperthyroidism and ophthalmopathy. Amplified TCR beta CDR3 regions came from RNA transcripts. During a first-round RT-PCR of the TCR CDR3, the HTBI primer set was used. One entry per CDR3 protein results from TCRdb running MiXCR on the multiplex PCR reads. This sample carries about 290,000 distinct CDR3 sequences, more than 10% of them seen once, and the ten largest clones take approximately 8.6%. Source material: blood. Source of these receptors: a young woman with Graves' hyperthyroidism that later progressed to Graves' ophthalmopathy.

This clonotype has at least ten counts. J is TRBJ1-2 and V is TRBV20-1; D gene unclear. The CDR3 contains 11 residues. The V end lost 3 bases, the J end lost 4 bases, and 6 bases lay between the germline ends. Germline-derived CDR1 and CDR2 are DFQATT and SNEGSKA (reference sequence). CDR3 DNA sequence: TGCAGTGCTAGCCCCTCCTATGGCTACACCTTC. Residues: CSASPSYGYTF.

The chain is built from TRBV4-2 and TRBJ1-1; possibly TRBD1 for D (5 bases). Germline V gene sequence: CDR1 LGHNA, CDR2 YNFKEQ. This CDR3 has 15 residues. V was pared by 10 bases and J by 1 base, with 19 bases between. The CDR3 nucleotides are TGTGCCACTTCGACAGCCGCCTGGGAGAACACTGAAGCTTTCTTT. Protein product: CATSTAAWENTEAFF.

This clonotype was found many times. This chain uses TRBV28 with TRBJ2-5; possible D gene TRBD1, 5 bases. CDR3 length: 17 amino acids. Germline-derived CDR1 and CDR2 are MDHEN and SYDVKM. Trimming took off 5 bases at V and 1 base at J, with 20 bases between the two ends. CDR3 amino acids: CASSILMWGAPQETQYF. CDR3 coding DNA: TGTGCCAGCAGTATACTAATGTGGGGCGCTCCCCAAGAGACCCAGTACTTC.

This clonotype was observed many times. CDR3 sequence reads: CASSGAGQAEETQYF. Here the CDR3 DNA reads TGTGCCAGCTCCGGGGCAGGACAGGCGGAAGAGACCCAGTACTTC. V usage is TRBV28 and J usage is TRBJ2-5; 7 bases match TRBD1. CDR1 is MDHEN, CDR2 SYDVKM, per germline. The CDR3 is 15 amino acids. The trim removed 8 bases at V and 3 bases at J, leaving 12 bases unmatched.

The V gene is TRBV27, the J gene TRBJ2-3; TRBD1 matches at 10 bases. The CDR3 extends over 18 amino acids. V lost 8 bases to trimming and J lost 5 bases; unmatched junction nucleotides: 19. CDR1 is MNHEY and CDR2 is SMNVEV in the germline V gene (reference sequence). In DNA, the CDR3 is TGTGCCAGCGCGCTTAGGAGACCCGGGACAGGGGAAATAGATACGCAGTATTTT. Protein sequence: CASALRRPGTGEIDTQYF.

This clonotype was found a few times. This chain uses TRBV7-9 with TRBJ2-1; 14 nucleotides agree with TRBD2. V shed 5 bases, J shed 9 bases, and the junction held 6 bases outside the gene matches. The length of the CDR3 is 15 residues. The germline V gene encodes CDR1 SEHNR and CDR2 FQNEAQ (reference sequence). The CDR3 DNA is TGTGCCAGCAGCGCGGGACTAGCGGGAGTTGGTGAGCAGTTCTTC. As protein: CASSAGLAGVGEQFF.

The chain employs TRBV24-1 and TRBJ1-1; no clear D. Trimming left V 9 bases short and J 1 base short, with 11 bases between. CDR3 size: 13 residues. Germline CDR1 reads KGHDR; CDR2 reads SFDVKD. As DNA, the CDR3 is TGTGCCACCCCCGGTAGGGAGAACACTGAAGCTTTCTTT. This encodes CATPGRENTEAFF.

In this sample, this clonotype turned up many times. Here the CDR3 DNA reads TGTGCCACCAGTGATGGTCCGGGACAAGGTGGCTACACCTTC. This sequence encodes CATSDGPGQGGYTF. The chain recombines TRBV24-1 with TRBJ1-2; perhaps TRBD1 as D (6 bases). The CDR3 spans 14 residues. CDR1 is KGHDR and CDR2 is SFDVKD in the germline V gene. Trimming took 3 bases from V and 7 from J, leaving 14 bases between them.

The sample holds a few counts of this clonotype. The V call is TRBV9, the J call TRBJ2-3; no definite D call. The CDR3 is made up of 14 amino acids. Germline CDR1 SGDLS, CDR2 YYNGEE. V was cut by 0 bases and J by 11 bases, with 16 bases left in between. CDR3 DNA: TGTGCCAGCAGCGTAGAGGCGGAGTGGGGTAGGCAGTATTTT. Translating it yields CASSVEAEWGRQYF.

This clonotype was counted a few times. The chain couples TRBV28 to TRBJ2-7; unclear D gene. The germline V and J ends were trimmed by 5 bases and 3 bases, with 14 bases remaining between them. The CDR3 is 14 residues long. The germline V gene encodes CDR1 MDHEN and CDR2 SYDVKM. CDR3 residues: CASSPIGAYYEQYF. In nucleotides, the CDR3 is TGTGCCAGCAGTCCGATCGGCGCATACTACGAGCAGTACTTC.

This clonotype has ten or more counts. The chain has TRBV6-1 and TRBJ2-7, with 9 bases lining up with TRBD2. CDR1 and CDR2 from the germline V gene are MNHNS and SASEGT. V lost 2 bases and J lost 3; bases outside the gene matches: 5. CDR3 length: 15 residues. This CDR3 is CASSERREGVYEQYF. CDR3 nucleotides: TGTGCCAGCAGTGAACGGCGGGAGGGGGTCTACGAGCAGTACTTC.

The rearrangement links TRBV27 to TRBJ2-2, with D perhaps TRBD2 (5 bases). The germline CDR1 and CDR2 sequences are MNHEY and SMNVEV (reference sequence). Trimming cost V 4 bases and J 3 bases, with 15 bases left between them. The CDR3 has 16 amino acids. The CDR3 sequence: CASSSSPRGYTGELFF. The CDR3 DNA reads TGTGCCAGCAGTTCATCTCCTCGGGGATACACCGGGGAGCTGTTTTTT.

This clonotype was detected many times. CDR3: CASSFSRDRGGTEAFF. Written as DNA, the CDR3 is TGTGCCAGCAGCTTTTCCCGGGACAGGGGGGGAACTGAAGCTTTCTTT. This chain connects TRBV11-2 to TRBJ1-1; 11 bases fit TRBD1. Germline values: CDR1 SGHAT, CDR2 FQNNGV. V was pared by 3 bases and J by 5 bases, with 8 bases of the junction left unmatched. The CDR3 is made up of 16 amino acids. Full variable domain (outside the CDR3, taken from reference TRBV11-2 and TRBJ1-1): EAGVAQSPRYKIIEKRQSVAFWCNPISGHATLYWYQQILGQGPKLLIQFQNNGVVDDSQLPKDRFSAERLKGVDSTLKIQPAKLEDSAVYLCASSFSRDRGGTEAFFGQGTRLTVV.

This clonotype was seen ten or more times. This chain joins TRBV5-1 and TRBJ1-1; D remains unclear. Trimming shortened V by 4 bases and J by 4 bases, and 20 bases separated the two germline ends. The length of the CDR3 is 16 residues. In germline, CDR1 is SGHRS, CDR2 YFSETQ. The CDR3, as DNA: TGCGCCAGCAGCCCGGGGAGGTCCGGTTGGGTCACTGAAGCTTTCTTT. Protein sequence: CASSPGRSGWVTEAFF.

Many counts were recorded for this clonotype. J is TRBJ1-1 and V is TRBV10-3, with D possibly matching TRBD1 (6 bases). Trimming pared 5 bases from V and 3 bases from J, leaving 16 bases between. The CDR3 runs to 15 residues. Germline values: CDR1 ENHRY, CDR2 SYGVKD. CDR3 sequence (DNA): TGTGCCATCAGTCCGACCCAGGGGAGGTACACTGAAGCTTTCTTT. The encoded protein is CAISPTQGRYTEAFF.

At least ten counts were recorded for this clonotype. CDR3: CASSLWLAGYEQYF. The CDR3 region has the DNA TGTGCCAGCAGCTTATGGCTAGCGGGCTACGAGCAGTACTTC. The chain is built from TRBV7-2 and TRBJ2-7; 8 nucleotides align to TRBD2. This CDR3 has 14 residues. The V gene end was trimmed by 2 bases and the J gene end by 3 bases; junction bases not matched to a gene: 3. CDR1 and CDR2 from the germline V gene are SGHTA and FQGNSA.

The V gene is TRBV9, the J gene TRBJ2-5; 10 nucleotides align to TRBD2. Germline V CDR1 and CDR2: SGDLS, YYNGEE. This CDR3 is 15 amino acids long. The J segment lost 4 bases and the V segment lost 0 bases, leaving 3 bases of the junction unmatched. This CDR3 is CASSVGLAGGETQYF. The CDR3 DNA sequence: TGTGCCAGCAGCGTAGGATTAGCGGGGGGAGAGACCCAGTACTTC.

In its sample, this clonotype was seen many times. The gene calls are TRBV11-1 and TRBJ2-3; D is tentatively TRBD1 or TRBD2 (5 bases each). The germline CDR1 and CDR2 sequences are SGHAT and FQDESV (reference sequence). CDR3 length: 13 amino acids. V shed 6 bases and J shed 2 bases, with 9 bases lying between them. The CDR3 protein is CASRRDPTDTQYF. The DNA for the CDR3 is TGTGCCAGCAGGAGGGACCCCACAGATACGCAGTATTTT.

About this clonotype itself: This sequence may be a read error, since a much larger clone differs from it by one base. The chain recombines TRBV30 with TRBJ1-5, with D possibly matching TRBD1 (6 bases). The CDR3 runs 13 residues. Trimming cost V 2 bases and J 7 bases, with 12 bases left between them. Germline values: CDR1 GTSNPN, CDR2 SVGIG (reference sequence). CDR3 protein: CAWSIGGGQPQHF. CDR3 DNA sequence: TGTGCCTGGAGTATAGGGGGGGGACAGCCCCAGCATTTT.

This clonotype has a count of ten or more. The chain carries TRBV2 and TRBJ2-7; D gene uncertain. V was cut by 7 bases and J by 6 bases, with 16 bases left in between. The germline CDR1 and CDR2 sequences are SNHLY and FYNNEI. The CDR3 has 13 amino acids. In DNA, the CDR3 is TGTGCCAGCATTGCATTTAACCCCCTCGAGCAGTACTTC. It specifies CASIAFNPLEQYF.

The chain couples TRBV27 to TRBJ2-1; tentative D call: TRBD1 (7 bases). This CDR3 is 16 amino acids long. CDR1 and CDR2 from the germline V gene are MNHEY and SMNVEV (reference sequence). V lost 5 bases and J 4 bases, leaving 18 bases between the germline ends. The CDR3 DNA sequence: TGTGCCAGCAGTAAAACCAGGGGGGACGCTTACAATGAGCAGTTCTTC. This translates into CASSKTRGDAYNEQFF.

In its sample, this clonotype was seen a few times. The chain recombines TRBV6-2 or TRBV6-3 with TRBJ1-1; no clear D gene. The germline V gene has CDR1 MNHEY and CDR2 SVGEGT. CDR3 length: 13 residues. V lost 2 bases, J lost 3 bases, and 7 bases lay in between. CDR3 loop: CASSYLPDTEAFF. In nucleotides, the CDR3 is TGTGCCAGCAGTTACCTCCCGGACACTGAAGCTTTCTTT.

This clonotype was recorded many times. The chain is built from TRBV30 and TRBJ1-2, with D tentatively TRBD1 (5 bases). V was cut by 7 bases and J by 1 base, with 16 bases left in between. The germline gives CDR1 GTSNPN, CDR2 SVGIG (reference sequence). The CDR3 is made up of 14 amino acids. The CDR3 here is CAYGVGEFNYGYTF. The CDR3 DNA follows: TGTGCCTACGGGGTAGGGGAGTTTAACTATGGCTACACCTTC.